This T cell receptor beta chain was retrieved from a study of blood T cell repertoires in COVID-19. Overall study context: Researchers got acute and convalescent COVID-19 samples from the United States, Italy and Spain. The analysed material was cDNA or gDNA that came from T cells, B-cell-depleted T cells, or PBMCs.

Authors' methods: The authors estimated nucleated cell counts from reference gene primer amplification. Repertoires were generated with immunoSEQ multiplex PCR, while TCRdb's copy carries only in-frame clones and drops some. That table supplies the V and J calls and clone size; D and trimming were determined from the DNA. The sample comprises 130,000 to 150,000 clones, approximately 83% of which are singletons, and approximately 8% rests with the top ten. Per germline, CDR1 ENHRY and CDR2 SYGVKD. The CDR3 has 13 amino acids. Between the trimmed V and J ends, which lost 11 bases and 1 base, there was a span of 14 bases. It was during active infection that Seattle patients were enrolled and then longitudinally followed.

The TCR was taken from an older woman with COVID-19, enrolled during active disease. This chain joins TRBV10-3 and TRBJ1-1, with D hard to call. The material sequenced was peripheral blood. The CDR3 region has the DNA TGTGCCGCCCAAAATAGACAGAACACTGAAGCTTTCTTT. Its protein product is CAAQNRQNTEAFF.